The sequence of this TCR beta chain was determined in a study of T cells in Graves' hyperthyroidism and ophthalmopathy. General observations from the study: The model made its ophthalmopathy prediction, and onset followed a median 6.5 months later.

As for this clonotype: Antigen: not known.

The V end lost 4 bases, the J end lost 3 bases, and 13 bases lay between the germline ends. The CDR3 covers 14 residues. Per the germline V gene, CDR1 is MNHNS and CDR2 is SASEGT. For Graves' hyperthyroidism to be stable, ophthalmopathy could not progress within 18 months. Fresh peripheral blood, around 9.3 ml of it, supplied the PBMCs. RNA transcripts yielded amplified TCR beta CDR3 regions. A set of HTBI primers served as the primers for a first-round RT-PCR of the TCR CDR3. TCRdb redid the calling of the multiplex PCR reads with MiXCR, one entry per CDR3 protein. The repertoire holds 700,000 or so distinct CDR3 sequences, with roughly 15% as singletons.

The chain combines TRBV6-1 with TRBJ2-7, with a weak D call TRBD2 (5 bases). The clonotype originates from a man between 18 and 29 years old with Graves' hyperthyroidism. Material for sequencing was blood. Here the CDR3 DNA reads TGTGCCAGCAGTGGAAGCCGGGATCTCTACGAGCAGTACTTC. This encodes CASSGSRDLYEQYF.